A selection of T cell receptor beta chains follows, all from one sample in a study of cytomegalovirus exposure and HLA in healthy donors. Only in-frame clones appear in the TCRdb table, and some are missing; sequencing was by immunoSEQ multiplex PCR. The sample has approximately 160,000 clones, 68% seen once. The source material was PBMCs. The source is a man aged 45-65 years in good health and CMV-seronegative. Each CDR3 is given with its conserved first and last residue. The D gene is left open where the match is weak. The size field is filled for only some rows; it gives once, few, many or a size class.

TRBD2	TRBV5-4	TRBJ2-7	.	TGTGCCAGCAGCTTATTAGCGGGGGCTGCGAGCGAGCAGTACTTC	CASSLLAGAASEQYF
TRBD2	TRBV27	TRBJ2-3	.	TGTGCCAGCAGTACCCAAGCGGGGGGATTCACAGATACGCAGTATTTT	CASSTQAGGFTDTQYF
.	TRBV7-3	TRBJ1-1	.	TGTGCCAGCAGCTTACTGGGGGGGAACACTGAAGCTTTCTTT	CASSLLGGNTEAFF
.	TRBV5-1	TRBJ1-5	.	TGCGCCAGCAGGTTGGAAGGGGAAGGTCAGCCCCAGCATTTT	CASRLEGEGQPQHF
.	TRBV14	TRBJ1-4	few	TGTGCCAGCAGCCAAGATTCGACAGCTTCTGCAACTAATGAAAAACTGTTTTTT	CASSQDSTASATNEKLFF
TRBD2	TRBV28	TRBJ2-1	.	TGTGCCAGCAGTTTATCAAGCGGGGGGGCCAGGAATGAGCAGTTCTTC	CASSLSSGGARNEQFF
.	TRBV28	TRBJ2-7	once	TGTGCCAGCAGCGATGACAGTTTGGGCTACGAGCAGTACTTC	CASSDDSLGYEQYF
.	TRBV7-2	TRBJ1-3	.	TGTGCCAGCAGCTCAAGGTCCGCAGGGATTGGAAACACCATATATTTT	CASSSRSAGIGNTIYF
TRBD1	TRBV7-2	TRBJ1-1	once	TGTGCCAGCAGCCTCCGGGACAGGGGGCTCACGAACACTGAAGCTTTCTTT	CASSLRDRGLTNTEAFF
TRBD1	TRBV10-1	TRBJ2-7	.	TGCGCCAGCCCTTGGACAGGGGGCCGTTCTGCCTACGAGCAGTACTTC	CASPWTGGRSAYEQYF
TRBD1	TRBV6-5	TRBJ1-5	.	TGTGCCAGCAGACTCAGGACAGGGACAAGGCAGCCCCAGCATTTT	CASRLRTGTRQPQHF
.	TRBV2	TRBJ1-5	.	TGTGCCAGCAGTGAAGAATATTGGCGGAACAATCAGCCCCAGCATTTT	CASSEEYWRNNQPQHF
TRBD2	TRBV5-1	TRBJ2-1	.	TGCGCCAGCAGATCACTAGCGGGGGAACCCTACAATGAGCAGTTCTTC	CASRSLAGEPYNEQFF
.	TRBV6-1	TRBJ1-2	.	TGTGCCAGCAGTGAAGTACAGGGCCCCTATGGCTACACCTTC	CASSEVQGPYGYTF
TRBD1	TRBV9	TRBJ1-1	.	TGTGCCAGCAGCGAAACAGGGGTAGGGGAGAACACTGAAGCTTTCTTT	CASSETGVGENTEAFF
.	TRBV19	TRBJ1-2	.	TGTGCCAGTAGTATTTCGGGCGGGAACTATGGCTACACCTTC	CASSISGGNYGYTF
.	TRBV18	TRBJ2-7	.	TGTGCCAGCTCAAATAAAAGGGGATCCTACGAGCAGTACTTC	CASSNKRGSYEQYF
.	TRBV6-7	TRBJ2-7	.	TGTGCCAGCAGTCCGGACGGGGTCTACGAGCAGTACTTC	CASSPDGVYEQYF
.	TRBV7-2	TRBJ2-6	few	TGTGCCAGCAGCTCCCAACCAGGGGGGGCCAACGTCCTGACTTTC	CASSSQPGGANVLTF
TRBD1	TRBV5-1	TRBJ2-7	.	TGCGCCAGCAGCGAGGACAGGGGTTACGAGCAGTACTTC	CASSEDRGYEQYF
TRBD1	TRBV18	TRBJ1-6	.	TGTGCCAGCTCATCGGAGCGGACAGGGGGGAATTCACCCCTCCACTTT	CASSSERTGGNSPLHF
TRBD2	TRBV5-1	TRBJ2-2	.	TGCGCCAGCAGCTTCCTAGCGGGGGCGAACACCGGGGAGCTGTTTTTT	CASSFLAGANTGELFF
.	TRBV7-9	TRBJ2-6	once	TGTGCCAGCAGCTTCCCCACTTCCTCTGGGGCCAACGTCCTGACTTTC	CASSFPTSSGANVLTF
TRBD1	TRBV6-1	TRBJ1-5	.	TGTGCCAGCAGGACAGGGAGCAATCAGCCCCAGCATTTT	CASRTGSNQPQHF
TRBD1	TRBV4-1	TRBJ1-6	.	TGCGCCAGCAGCCGAGACCTTGACAGGGGGCGCGGGTTAAGGAATTCACCCCTCCACTTT	CASSRDLDRGRGLRNSPLHF
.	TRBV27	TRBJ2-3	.	TGTGCCAGCAGTTTGACGGGAAGGGATACGCAGTATTTT	CASSLTGRDTQYF
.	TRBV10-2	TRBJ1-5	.	TGCGCCAGCAGTGAGTCGCGCGGAGGGGACCAGCCCCAGCATTTT	CASSESRGGDQPQHF
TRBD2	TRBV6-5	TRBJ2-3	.	TGTGCCAGCAGGCGAGCGGGGGTTGGCGGAGATACGCAGTATTTT	CASRRAGVGGDTQYF
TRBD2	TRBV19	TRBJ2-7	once	TGTGCCAGTAGTGTGCTGGGGAGGGGAGATTACGAGCAGTACTTC	CASSVLGRGDYEQYF
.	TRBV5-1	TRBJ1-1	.	TGCGCCAGCAGCTTGGAAGGCCAGGGGAGCACTGAAGCTTTCTTT	CASSLEGQGSTEAFF
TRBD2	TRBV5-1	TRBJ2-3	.	TGCGCCAGCAGCCCCGTCCCTAGCGGGGGGCCCCTCACAGATACGCAGTATTTT	CASSPVPSGGPLTDTQYF
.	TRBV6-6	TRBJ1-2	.	TGTGCCAGCAGTTACTTTCGGGGGGAGGAGTATGGCTACACCTTC	CASSYFRGEEYGYTF
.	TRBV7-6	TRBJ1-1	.	TGTGCCAGCAGCTACAATCGGGACACTGAAGCTTTCTTT	CASSYNRDTEAFF
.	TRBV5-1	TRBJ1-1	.	TGCGCCAGCAGCGTTACAGGGTCCATGAACACTGAAGCTTTCTTT	CASSVTGSMNTEAFF
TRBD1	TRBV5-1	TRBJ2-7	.	TGCGCCAGCAGCCCGGACGAGGACAGGGGGGCCGAGCAGTACTTC	CASSPDEDRGAEQYF
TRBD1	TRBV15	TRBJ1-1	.	TGTGCCACCAGCAGACCCCGGGACAGCCCAAGGAACACTGAAGCTTTCTTT	CATSRPRDSPRNTEAFF
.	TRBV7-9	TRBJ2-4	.	TGTGCCAGCAGCTTAGATGGGGGGATTGTAGCCAAAAACATTCAGTACTTC	CASSLDGGIVAKNIQYF
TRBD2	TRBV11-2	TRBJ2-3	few	TGTGCCAGCAGCTTTAGCGGGGGGTCAGATACGCAGTATTTT	CASSFSGGSDTQYF
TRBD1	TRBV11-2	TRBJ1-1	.	TGTGCCAGCAGCTTAGAAAGGGGGCGGGAAGCTTTCTTT	CASSLERGREAFF
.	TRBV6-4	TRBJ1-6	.	TGTGCCAGCAGTGACTTTCCAGGGGCTGGTAATTCACCCCTCCACTTT	CASSDFPGAGNSPLHF
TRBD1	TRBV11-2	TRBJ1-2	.	TGTGCCAGCAGCTTAAAGACAGGGTCCTACAACTATGGCTACACCTTC	CASSLKTGSYNYGYTF
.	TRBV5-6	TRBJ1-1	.	TGTGCCAGCAGCTTGGCGGGATCTTACACTGAAGCCTTCTTT	CASSLAGSYTEAFF
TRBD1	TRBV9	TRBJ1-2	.	TGTGCCAGCAGCGTAGAGGGGGCCCGTGGCTACACCTTC	CASSVEGARGYTF